This TCR beta chain is drawn from a study of human CD8 memory T cell subsets. The TCR beta sequencing libraries came from UMI-labeled 5' RACE. TCRdb reanalyzed the 5' RACE reads, giving one entry per CDR3 protein sequence and no DNA. The repertoire table contains about 6,200 distinct CDR3 sequences. The CDR3 length is 13 residues. Germline values: CDR1 MNHNY, CDR2 SVGAGI (reference sequence). The chain recombines TRBV6-6 with TRBJ2-7; TCRdb selects TRBD1, and the lack of DNA leaves this call unchecked. Material for sequencing was CD8+ effector memory T cells (TEM) sorted from PBMCs. Sample subset: effector memory CD8 T cells, CCR7- CD45RO+ CD95+. The source of this sequence is a human donor in good health. The CDR3 spells CASTPNPEYEQYF.